This TCR beta chain was recovered during a study of read filtering for tumor transcriptome and immune sequencing. Study in general: The cohort had roughly 17 men and around 15 women aged about 47 to 80, mean about 70 years.

This library used approximately 370 ng RNA and molecular barcoded adaptors spanning alpha/delta and beta/gamma chains. TCRdb fed the reads into MiXCR, producing one record per CDR3 protein. The table records 20,000 or so distinct CDR3 sequences, approximately 23% of them present only once. The CDR3 sequence is 15 residues long. Germline CDR1 reads DFQATT; CDR2 reads SNEGSKA (reference sequence). The receptor was isolated from a donor over 35 with multiple myeloma. The material sequenced was a population of CD138-negative cells sorted from bone marrow. The J gene is TRBJ1-6, the V gene TRBV20-1; 9 positions match TRBD1. For the CDR3, the DNA is TGCAGCTCAGGCCCGGGACAGGGCTGGAATTCACCCCTCCACTTT. It translates to CSSGPGQGWNSPLHF.